This TCR beta chain originates from a study of T cells after yellow fever vaccination. Study-level background: Preparation of fractions with low cell numbers was performed using SMART-Seq v4 Ultra Low Input. Broader study findings: Peak timing came faster in the weaker secondary response, day 5 versus 15.

As to this clonotype: No antigen is known for it.

TCRdb re-called the 5' RACE reads with MiXCR, one entry per CDR3 protein. The sample includes approximately 160,000 distinct CDR3 sequences, over 7% of them seen just once. Germline V gives CDR1 SSHAT, CDR2 FNYEAQ (reference sequence). V lost 1 base to trimming and J lost 4 bases; unmatched junction nucleotides: 7. The CDR3 covers 16 residues. This TCR derives from a man aged 18 to 29 who received the YFV17D yellow fever vaccine. Here the sequenced sample was CD8+ T cells sorted from PBMCs, taken 45 days after the yellow fever booster vaccination. The chain combines TRBV7-7 with TRBJ2-1; 7 bases line up with TRBD1. For the CDR3, the DNA is TGTGCCAGCAGCTTAGTGACAGGGATGCCGTACAATGAGCAGTTCTTC. Translating it yields CASSLVTGMPYNEQFF.